The T cell receptor (beta chain) under discussion was sequenced for a study of T cells in Graves' hyperthyroidism and ophthalmopathy. Study findings and constraints: Ophthalmopathy stood apart from stable hyperthyroidism in a 13 V-J model. In the blood, most expanded thyroid clonotypes above 0.001 appeared as well.

The CDR3 is 16 residues long. The V gene's germline CDR1 is SSHAT and CDR2 FNYEAQ (reference sequence). This clonotype was detected ten times or more. Antigen specificity is unknown. Germline is not matched at one junction end, which may reflect a read error. Researchers took RNA transcripts and amplified the TCR beta CDR3 regions from them. Researchers ran a first-round RT-PCR on the TCR CDR3 using the HTBI primer set. One entry per CDR3 protein results from TCRdb running MiXCR on the multiplex PCR reads. Here the sample spans 480,000 or so distinct CDR3 sequences, 46% being singletons. Exclusion followed for patients with uncontrolled infection, other autoimmune disease, pregnancy or lactation.

The clonotype originates from an adult woman with Graves' disease, either hyperthyroidism or ophthalmopathy (not recorded which). The rearrangement links TRBV7-7 to TRBJ1-2; 7 bases are shared with TRBD1. Sequenced: peripheral blood or thyroid tissue (not recorded which). Written as DNA, the CDR3 is TGTGCTAGCAGCTTAAGGCGTCTGGCAGGGGGCTATGGCTACACCTTC. It is translated as CASSLRRLAGGYGYTF.